This entry is about one TCR beta chain. This clonotype was seen repeatedly, ten times or more. The antigen this receptor binds is unknown. No much larger clone exists at a distance of one base, and base qualities are not known. The data derive from a study of blood T cells in healthy people across ages (dated by TCRdb to the mid-2010s). As for the study more broadly: Template switching captured roughly one uniquely barcoded TCR beta cDNA molecule per two T cells in model experiments. The donors were split into four age groups: young (average roughly 15 years), middle-aged (over 35), aged (62) and long-lived (under 90). The study measured age-related changes in TCR beta repertoire diversity using deep sequencing normalized with unique cDNA molecular identifiers. To avoid experimental bias, donors of different ages were spread randomly across the sequencing lanes. The study analyzed two additional independent replicas of 1 million unique cDNA reads from the same blood draw for two donors, one aged 18 to 29 and one aged 80 or older. Overall results and qualifications from the work: Donor CMV infection status was unknown, potentially confounding age-related changes in expanded clonotypes. As age increased, observed TCR beta diversity per million T cells dropped in a roughly linear way, and a significant reduction was already evident by age roughly 36. Estimates of total diversity based on one million sequenced T cells were considered lower bounds and underestimates. The long-lived group showed more naive CD4+ T cells, fewer expanded clones and increased TCR diversity than the aged group, suggesting age selection. A strong correlation was found between observed TCR beta diversity and the percentage of naive T cells measured by flow cytometry. Since profiling was done on bulk unsorted PBMCs, naive and antigen-experienced compartments could not be conclusively compared.

The CDR3 spans 15 residues, from the cysteine through the phenylalanine. The entry retains the CDR3 DNA only, 45 bases that are in frame from base 1. V is cut back by 0 bases and J by 1 base, with 2 bases in the junction unmatched. The germline V gene sets CDR1 to SGDLS and CDR2 to YYNGEE. Library preparation employed 5' RACE. Sequencing was performed on an Illumina HiSeq 2500. The second PCR ran for roughly 7 to 11 cycles and used a J-beta primer mix along with a sample-barcoded 5' primer. Each TCR beta cDNA molecule received a unique molecular identifier from a template-switch 5' adaptor carrying 12 random nucleotides. Each sample yielded at least 2.5 million CDR3-containing paired-end reads. All of the RNA was converted into first-strand cDNA using the Mint cDNA synthesis kit, with a TRBC-specific oligonucleotide serving as the primer. All cDNA was treated with uracil-DNA glycosylase and then went through a first 18-cycle PCR with the universal primers M1SS and BC2_uni_R. Per the original workflow: For normalization, 1 million high-quality reads were randomly selected from each sample, with every read carrying a distinct molecular identifier. Instead of being binned into consensus sequences, reads with shared molecular identifiers were discarded. CDR3 identification, clonotype clustering and error correction used MiTCR with a Q25 quality threshold and the strictest error-elimination algorithm. A nonparametric unseen species model with Euler transformation was used to estimate lower-bound total TCR beta diversity. TCRdb took the public reads, trimmed them with fastp at Q25, ran MiXCR for clone calling and kept in-frame beta chains. When rows share a CDR3 protein, they turn into one entry using the most common DNA and genes. These V and J calls are TCRdb output, not the study's own analysis. The sample includes roughly 2 million distinct CDR3 sequences, with roughly 50% observed a single time. The top ten hold more than 2% of the sample.

Systemically healthy Caucasian individuals from Russia, some 36 in total and aged roughly 6 to 95 years, were included as donors. Ten milliliters of peripheral blood were collected from each donor into EDTA-treated Vacutainer tubes. PBMCs were isolated by Ficoll-Paque density-gradient centrifugation, with at least 6 million obtained per sample. Total RNA, at least 6 micrograms per sample, was extracted from PBMCs with Trizol reagent. For every donor, flow cytometry on a PBMC aliquot measured the percentage of naive CD45RAhigh/CD27high T cells. Recombination linked TRBV9 to TRBJ2-5; 8 of the junction bases match TRBD2. Sample: blood. The receptor was derived from a woman in her forties in good health. The nucleotides are TGTGCCAGCAGCGTAGTCGGGGGGGGCCAAGAGACCCAGTACTTC. It specifies CASSVVGGGQETQYF.